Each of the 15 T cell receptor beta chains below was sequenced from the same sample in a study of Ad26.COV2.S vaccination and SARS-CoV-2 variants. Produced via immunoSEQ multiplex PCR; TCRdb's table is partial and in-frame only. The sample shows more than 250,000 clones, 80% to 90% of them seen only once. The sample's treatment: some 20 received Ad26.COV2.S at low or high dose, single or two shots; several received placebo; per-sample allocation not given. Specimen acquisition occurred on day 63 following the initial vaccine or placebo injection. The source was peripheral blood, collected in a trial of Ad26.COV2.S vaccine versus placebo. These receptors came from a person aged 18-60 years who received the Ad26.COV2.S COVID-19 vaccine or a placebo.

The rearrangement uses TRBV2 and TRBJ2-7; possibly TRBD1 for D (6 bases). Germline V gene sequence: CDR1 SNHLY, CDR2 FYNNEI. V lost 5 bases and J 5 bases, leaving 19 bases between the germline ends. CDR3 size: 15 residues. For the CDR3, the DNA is TGTGCCAGCAGTTCATCAGGGGCCGCGGTGAACGAGCAGTACTTC. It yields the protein CASSSSGAAVNEQYF.

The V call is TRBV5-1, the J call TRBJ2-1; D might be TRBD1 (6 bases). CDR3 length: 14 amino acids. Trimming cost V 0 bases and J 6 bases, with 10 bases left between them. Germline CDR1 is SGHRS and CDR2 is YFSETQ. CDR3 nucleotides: TGCGCCAGCAGCTTGGGTACACAGGGCAATGAGCAGTTCTTC. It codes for CASSLGTQGNEQFF.

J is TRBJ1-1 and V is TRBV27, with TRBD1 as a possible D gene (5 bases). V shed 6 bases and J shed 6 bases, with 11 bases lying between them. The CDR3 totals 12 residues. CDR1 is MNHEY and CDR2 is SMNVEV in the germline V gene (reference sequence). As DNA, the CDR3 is TGTGCCAGCAGCGTGCTGGGGGCTGAAGCTTTCTTT. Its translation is CASSVLGAEAFF.

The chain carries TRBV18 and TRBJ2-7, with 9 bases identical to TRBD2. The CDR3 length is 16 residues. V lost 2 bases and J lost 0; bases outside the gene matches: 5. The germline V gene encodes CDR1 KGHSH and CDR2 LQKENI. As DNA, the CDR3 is TGTGCCAGCTCACCAATTGGCGGGGGGGGCTCCTACGAGCAGTACTTC. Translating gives CASSPIGGGGSYEQYF.

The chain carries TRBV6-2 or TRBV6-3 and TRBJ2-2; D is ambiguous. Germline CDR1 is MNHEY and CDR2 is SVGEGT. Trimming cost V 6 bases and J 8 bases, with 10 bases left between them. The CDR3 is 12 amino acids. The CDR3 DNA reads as TGTGCCAGCAGCCCCTGGCGGGGGGAGCTGTTTTTT. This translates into CASSPWRGELFF.

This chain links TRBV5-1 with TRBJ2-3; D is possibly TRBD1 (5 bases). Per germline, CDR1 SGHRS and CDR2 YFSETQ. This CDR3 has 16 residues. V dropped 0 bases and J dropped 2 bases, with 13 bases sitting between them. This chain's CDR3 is CASSLVSTAYTDTQYF. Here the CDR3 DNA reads TGCGCCAGCAGCTTGGTTTCGACAGCTTACACAGATACGCAGTATTTT.

The CDR3 sequence: CASSISGGLRGYTF. CDR3 coding DNA: TGTGCCAGTAGTATTTCCGGTGGGCTAAGGGGCTACACCTTC. The rearrangement uses TRBV19 and TRBJ1-2, with D hard to call. The length of the CDR3 is 14 residues. V was shortened by 3 bases and J by 8 bases, with 16 bases between the two germline ends. Germline CDR1 and CDR2: LNHDA and SQIVND (reference sequence).

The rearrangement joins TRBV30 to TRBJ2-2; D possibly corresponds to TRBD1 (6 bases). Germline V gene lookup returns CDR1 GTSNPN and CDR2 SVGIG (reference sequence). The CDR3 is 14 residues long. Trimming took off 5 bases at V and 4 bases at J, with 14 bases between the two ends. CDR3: CAWEGMGATGELFF. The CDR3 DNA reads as TGTGCCTGGGAGGGGATGGGGGCCACCGGGGAGCTGTTTTTT.

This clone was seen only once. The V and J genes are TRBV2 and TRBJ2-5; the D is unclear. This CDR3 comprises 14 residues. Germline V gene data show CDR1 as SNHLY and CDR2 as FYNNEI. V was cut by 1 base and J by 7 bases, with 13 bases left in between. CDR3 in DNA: TGTGCCAGCAGTGAAGATCCCGGGCCGGGGACCCAGTACTTC. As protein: CASSEDPGPGTQYF.

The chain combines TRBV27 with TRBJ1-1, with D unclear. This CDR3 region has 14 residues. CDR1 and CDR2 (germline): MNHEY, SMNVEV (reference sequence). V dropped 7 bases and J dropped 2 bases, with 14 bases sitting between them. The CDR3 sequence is CASTPTALNTEAFF. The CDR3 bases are TGTGCCAGCACCCCGACTGCTCTAAACACTGAAGCTTTCTTT.

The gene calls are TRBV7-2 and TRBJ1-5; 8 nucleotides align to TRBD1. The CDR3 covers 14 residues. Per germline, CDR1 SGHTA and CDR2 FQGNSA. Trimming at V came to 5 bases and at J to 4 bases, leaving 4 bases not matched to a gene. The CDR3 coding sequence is TGTGCCAGCAGCCTAAGACAGGGGAATCAGCCCCAGCATTTT. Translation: CASSLRQGNQPQHF.

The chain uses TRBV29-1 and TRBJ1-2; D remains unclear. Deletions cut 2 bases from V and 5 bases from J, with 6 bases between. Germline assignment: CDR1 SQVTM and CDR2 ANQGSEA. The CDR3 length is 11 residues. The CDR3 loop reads CSVELRYGYTF. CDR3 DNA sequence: TGCAGCGTTGAACTGCGGTATGGCTACACCTTC.

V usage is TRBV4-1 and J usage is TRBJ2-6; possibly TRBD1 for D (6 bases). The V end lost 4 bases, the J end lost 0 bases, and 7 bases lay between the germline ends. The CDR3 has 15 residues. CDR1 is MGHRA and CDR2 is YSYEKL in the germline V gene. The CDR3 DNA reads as TGCGCCAGCAGCCCACAGGGCTCTGGGGCCAACGTCCTGACTTTC. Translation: CASSPQGSGANVLTF.

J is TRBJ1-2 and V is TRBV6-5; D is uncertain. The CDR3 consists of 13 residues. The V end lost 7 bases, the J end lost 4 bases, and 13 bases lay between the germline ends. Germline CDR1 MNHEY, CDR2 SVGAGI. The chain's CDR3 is CASKGFGIYGYTF. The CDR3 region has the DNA TGTGCCAGCAAAGGTTTTGGGATCTATGGCTACACCTTC.

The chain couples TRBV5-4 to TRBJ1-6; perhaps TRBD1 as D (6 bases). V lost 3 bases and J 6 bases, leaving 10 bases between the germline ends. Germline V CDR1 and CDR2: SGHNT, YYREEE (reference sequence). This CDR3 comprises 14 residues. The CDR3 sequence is CASSSRQVNSPLHF. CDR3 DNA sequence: TGTGCCAGCAGCTCACGACAGGTTAATTCACCCCTCCACTTT.